Listed here are 24 T cell receptor beta chains from one sample, sequenced in a study of PD-1 blockade in classical Hodgkin lymphoma. Each patient relapsed following autologous stem cell transplantation, and prior brentuximab vedotin exposure differed. The table came from immunoSEQ multiplex PCR; TCRdb's copy has only in-frame clones and leaves some out. The sample has 40,000 to 50,000 clones, around 87% seen once. The input for sequencing was peripheral blood mononuclear cells (PBMCs), taken before the second cycle of nivolumab. Every receptor here comes from a human donor with classical Hodgkin lymphoma.

This clone was found once. The V call is TRBV18, the J call TRBJ1-1, with D maybe TRBD1 (5 bases). Germline CDR1 is KGHSH and CDR2 is LQKENI. This CDR3 contains 13 residues. Trimming shortened V by 3 bases and J by 6 bases, and 11 bases separated the two germline ends. CDR3 in DNA: TGTGCCAGCTCACCTGGGGCGGTGGCTGAAGCTTTCTTT. Translated: CASSPGAVAEAFF.

This sequence joins TRBV7-6 and TRBJ2-3; 8 bases align to TRBD1. This CDR3 contains 17 residues. Trimming took 5 bases from V and 1 from J; bases not matched to a gene: 11. Germline V CDR1 and CDR2: SGHVS, FNYEAQ. CDR3 sequence: CASSRSGGGSGTDTQYF. Written as DNA, the CDR3 is TGTGCCAGCAGCCGTTCAGGGGGCGGGTCGGGCACAGATACGCAGTATTTT.

The chain links TRBV4-1 to TRBJ2-2, with TRBD1 as a possible D gene (7 bases). Germline values: CDR1 MGHRA, CDR2 YSYEKL. This CDR3 contains 16 residues. The V and J ends lost 5 bases and 3 bases respectively, with 16 bases between them. The CDR3, as DNA: TGCGCCAGCAGCAATGCGCGGGACAGATACACCGGGGAGCTGTTTTTT. Translating it yields CASSNARDRYTGELFF.

The CDR3, as DNA: TGTGCCAGCACACTGGGGGGCGGGAGTGGGAAAGAGACCCAGTACTTC. This encodes CASTLGGGSGKETQYF. The chain recombines TRBV5-4 with TRBJ2-5; D might be TRBD2 (7 bases). Germline loops: CDR1 SGHNT, CDR2 YYREEE (reference sequence). This CDR3 comprises 16 residues. The ends were cut back, 6 bases at V and 3 bases at J, with 21 bases in the middle.

V usage is TRBV9 and J usage is TRBJ2-7; weak D call: TRBD1 (5 bases). The CDR3 is 13 amino acids. V was clipped by 4 bases and J by 5 bases, with 13 bases between them. Germline CDR1 reads SGDLS; CDR2 reads YYNGEE. As DNA, the CDR3 is TGTGCCAGCAGCCCCCGACAGTTGAACGAGCAGTACTTC. It yields the protein CASSPRQLNEQYF.

The chain is built from TRBV11-3 and TRBJ2-5; D remains unclear. The V gene lost 5 bases and the J gene lost 2 bases, with 9 bases spanning the gap. CDR1 and CDR2 from the germline V gene are SGHNT and YENEEA. The CDR3 loop spans 13 amino acids. The CDR3 is CASSNSIQETQYF. CDR3 DNA sequence: TGTGCCAGCAGCAACAGTATTCAAGAGACCCAGTACTTC. The full variable domain, its missing parts supplied by reference TRBV11-3 and TRBJ2-5, is EAGVVQSPRYKIIEKKQPVAFWCNPISGHNTLYWYLQNLGQGPELLIRYENEEAVDDSQLPKDRFSAERLKGVDSTLKIQPAELGDSAVYLCASSNSIQETQYFGPGTRLLVL.

There are a few counts of this clone. This chain uses TRBV5-4 with TRBJ1-4; D gene unclear. The length of the CDR3 is 13 residues. Trimming stripped 9 bases from V and 4 bases from J, with 13 bases between. CDR1 and CDR2 (germline): SGHNT, YYREEE (reference sequence). In nucleotides, the CDR3 is TGTGCCACCTCGGACGGAATTAATGAAAAACTGTTTTTT. This codes for CATSDGINEKLFF.

J is TRBJ2-1 and V is TRBV7-3; possible D gene TRBD2, 6 bases. Germline V lookup: CDR1 SGHTA, CDR2 FQGTGA. Trimming pared 1 base from V and 4 bases from J, leaving 17 bases between. The CDR3 is 17 residues long. As DNA, the CDR3 is TGTGCCAGCAGCTTAAGTCCCACTGGCGGGATATACAATGAGCAGTTCTTC. It translates to CASSLSPTGGIYNEQFF.

The V gene is TRBV27, the J gene TRBJ2-5; perhaps TRBD2 as D (7 bases). The germline V gene has CDR1 MNHEY and CDR2 SMNVEV (reference sequence). Trimming left V 1 base short and J 2 bases short, with 11 bases between. The CDR3 is 15 amino acids. The CDR3 region has the DNA TGTGCCAGCAGTTTATGGGGGGGGCCGCAAGAGACCCAGTACTTC. It is translated as CASSLWGGPQETQYF.

The rearrangement links TRBV5-1 to TRBJ2-5; 9 bases map to TRBD2. The CDR3 spans 17 residues. The J segment lost 5 bases and the V segment lost 5 bases, leaving 16 bases of the junction unmatched. From germline, CDR1 is SGHRS and CDR2 YFSETQ. This CDR3 is CASRIDPSGRLSETQYF. The CDR3 coding sequence is TGCGCCAGCAGAATAGACCCCAGCGGGAGGCTCTCGGAGACCCAGTACTTC.

The rearrangement uses TRBV7-9 and TRBJ2-2; D call uncertain. V shed 5 bases and J shed 5 bases, with 9 bases lying between them. The CDR3 contains 13 residues. CDR1 SEHNR and CDR2 FQNEAQ come from the germline V gene (reference sequence). CDR3 bases: TGTGCCAGCAGCCAAAAAGGGACCGGGGAGCTGTTTTTT. It translates to CASSQKGTGELFF.

The DNA of the CDR3 is TGTGCCAGCAGTGAAGTGGGGTCCTATAATTCACCCCTCCACTTT. It yields the protein CASSEVGSYNSPLHF. The chain combines TRBV25-1 with TRBJ1-6; no definite D call. Trimming left V 2 bases short and J 1 base short, with 6 bases between. Germline CDR1 reads MGHDK; CDR2 reads SYGVNS. The CDR3 consists of 15 residues. The full variable domain, completed using reference TRBV25-1 and TRBJ1-6, is EADIYQTPRYLVIGTGKKITLECSQTMGHDKMYWYQQDPGMELHLIHYSYGVNSTEKGDLSSESTVSRIRTEHFPLTLESARPSHTSQYLCASSEVGSYNSPLHFGNGTRLTVT.

This clone occurred a few times. The J gene is TRBJ2-5, the V gene TRBV25-1; D is unresolved. Trimming left V 3 bases short and J 2 bases short, with 4 bases between. The CDR3 spans 12 residues. CDR1 is MGHDK and CDR2 is SYGVNS in the germline V gene. The CDR3 DNA reads as TGTGCCAGCAGTGAGAGGCAAGAGACCCAGTACTTC. It encodes CASSERQETQYF.

This clone was observed a handful of times. J is TRBJ2-7 and V is TRBV19, with TRBD2 identical over 9 bases. The CDR3 sequence is 15 residues long. V shed 6 bases and J 4 bases; nucleotides not matched to a gene: 10. Germline V gene lookup returns CDR1 LNHDA and CDR2 SQIVND (reference sequence). The CDR3 loop reads CASRGGASGEYEQYF. In DNA, the CDR3 is TGTGCCAGTAGAGGGGGGGCTAGCGGGGAGTACGAGCAGTACTTC. Combining the CDR3 with reference TRBV19 and TRBJ2-7 gives the whole variable domain DGGITQSPKYLFRKEGQNVTLSCEQNLNHDAMYWYRQDPGQGLRLIYYSQIVNDFQKGDIAEGYSVSREKKESFPLTVTSAQKNPTAFYLCASRGGASGEYEQYFGPGTRLTVT.

CDR3: CASSLFGSTDTQYF. CDR3 coding DNA: TGTGCCAGCAGCTTGTTCGGTAGCACAGATACGCAGTATTTT. The chain recombines TRBV5-8 with TRBJ2-3; D gene ambiguous. CDR3 length: 14 residues. Germline-derived CDR1 and CDR2 are SGHTS and YDEGEE. The germline V and J ends were trimmed by 1 base and 0 bases, with 6 bases remaining between them.

CDR3 DNA: TGTGCCAGTAGTATAGCGGGCGGAACTAATGAAAAACTGTTTTTT. Protein: CASSIAGGTNEKLFF. This sequence joins TRBV19 and TRBJ1-4; no reliable D call. CDR1 is LNHDA, CDR2 SQIVND, per germline (reference sequence). V dropped 1 base and J dropped 1 base, with 7 bases sitting between them. CDR3 length equals 15 residues.

The genes are TRBV5-4 and TRBJ2-3; 14 bases line up with TRBD2. The CDR3 has 18 amino acids. Trimming cost V 4 bases and J 3 bases; bases outside gene matches: 10. Germline-derived CDR1 and CDR2 are SGHNT and YYREEE (reference sequence). The CDR3 here is CASSLGLAGGLNTDTQYF. CDR3 nucleotides: TGTGCCAGCAGCCTCGGACTAGCGGGAGGCCTAAATACAGATACGCAGTATTTT.

The chain recombines TRBV19 with TRBJ2-3; D call uncertain. V gave up 3 bases and J gave up 4 bases, with 5 bases separating them. Germline V lookup: CDR1 LNHDA, CDR2 SQIVND (reference sequence). The CDR3 is made up of 12 amino acids. CDR3 loop: CASSIGPDTQYF. The DNA of the CDR3 is TGTGCCAGTAGTATCGGGCCAGATACGCAGTATTTT.

V gene TRBV5-5 combines with J gene TRBJ1-5; D ambiguous. The CDR3 extends over 15 amino acids. Germline V CDR1 and CDR2: SGHKS, YYEKEE (reference sequence). V lost 4 bases and J lost 0, with 11 bases in between. The CDR3 bases are TGTGCCAGCAGCCCCCGAAGTCCTAGCAATCAGCCCCAGCATTTT. Amino acids: CASSPRSPSNQPQHF.

The chain uses TRBV23-1 and TRBJ2-1; weak D call: TRBD2 (7 bases). TRBV23-1 is noted as an ORF with a role that remains uncertain. V gave up 0 bases and J gave up 3 bases, with 15 bases separating them. This CDR3 is 17 amino acids long. The CDR3 DNA sequence: TGCGCCAGCAGTCAATCGGGGGGGCGTTCGGTCTACAATGAGCAGTTCTTC. Translated, it gives CASSQSGGRSVYNEQFF.

The chain joins TRBV7-2 to TRBJ2-7; 10 bases align to TRBD2. The CDR3 has 15 residues. V gave up 6 bases and J gave up 2 bases; unmatched junction bases: 7. The germline V gene encodes CDR1 SGHTA and CDR2 FQGNSA. The CDR3 here is CASRAAGGITYEQYF. The CDR3 DNA sequence: TGTGCCAGCAGGGCAGCGGGGGGGATAACCTACGAGCAGTACTTC.

This clone has just one count. The V gene is TRBV25-1, the J gene TRBJ2-2, with D unresolved. CDR3 length: 11 amino acids. From germline, CDR1 is MGHDK and CDR2 SYGVNS. Trimming stripped 6 bases from V and 6 bases from J, with 5 bases between. CDR3 amino acids: CASRAPGELFF. As DNA, the CDR3 is TGTGCCAGCAGAGCCCCCGGGGAGCTGTTTTTT.

This chain uses TRBV28 with TRBJ2-1; D remains unclear. The CDR3 extends over 12 amino acids. V dropped 2 bases and J dropped 5 bases, with 4 bases sitting between them. Germline CDR1 and CDR2: MDHEN and SYDVKM. In nucleotides, the CDR3 is TGTGCCAGCAGTTTACCCAACAATGAGCAGTTCTTC. It yields the protein CASSLPNNEQFF.

The rearrangement links TRBV6-8 to TRBJ1-2; no clear D gene. There are 17 residues in the CDR3. Germline V gene lookup returns CDR1 MNHGY and CDR2 SAAAGT. Deletions cut 5 bases from V and 4 bases from J, with 23 bases between. The DNA for the CDR3 is TGTGCCAGCAGTAGTAGTCTATGCTCTAGAAAGACCTATGGCTACACCTTC. Translating it yields CASSSSLCSRKTYGYTF.